The 25 T cell receptor beta chains below were found in one sample sequenced in a study of T cell clusters in autoimmune cytopenias. TRB was amplified from about 260 ng of peripheral blood genomic DNA per sample. One tube held mixed TRB-A and TRB-B primer pools for touch-down PCR. TCRdb re-called the multiplex PCR reads and gives one entry per CDR3 protein, without DNA. The sample includes more than 6,000 distinct CDR3 sequences. The same sample was also used in a study of T cell repertoires in aging, cancer and after chemotherapy.

The source material was peripheral blood. The receptors originated from a human donor in good health.

The J gene is TRBJ1-6, the V gene TRBV20-1. The CDR3 contains 15 residues. Germline CDR1 reads DFQATT; CDR2 reads SNEGSKA (reference sequence). The CDR3 here is CSASSRYRGGSPLHF.

This clonotype is identified as medium-sized from frequency. The chain employs TRBV12-3 or TRBV12-4 and TRBJ1-2; the D call from TCRdb, TRBD1, cannot be confirmed without DNA. The CDR3 consists of 15 residues. The CDR3 loop reads CASSLTSGGRYGYTF.

The chain links TRBV18 to TRBJ2-7; with no DNA, the TCRdb D assignment of TRBD1 cannot be verified. CDR1 KGHSH and CDR2 LQKENI come from the germline V gene. There are 16 residues in the CDR3. The CDR3 here is CASSPSDRRSSYEQYF.

The J gene is TRBJ1-1, the V gene TRBV4-1; checking the TCRdb D call of TRBD1 is not possible without DNA. This CDR3 has 15 amino acids. Germline CDR1 MGHRA, CDR2 YSYEKL. The CDR3 loop is CASSQAVQGGTEAFF.

Measured by frequency, this clonotype is medium-sized (0.01 to 0.1%). The CDR3 spells CASSRDIGETQYF. The V and J genes are TRBV12-3 or TRBV12-4 and TRBJ2-5; absent DNA, TCRdb's TRBD1 call cannot be checked. The CDR3 length is 13 residues.

J is TRBJ2-1 and V is TRBV7-9; TCRdb picks TRBD1, but there is no DNA to check that call. In germline, CDR1 is SEHNR, CDR2 FQNEAQ (reference sequence). The CDR3 runs 16 residues. CDR3 amino acids: CASSFRTDITYNEQFF.

The rearrangement joins TRBV20-1 to TRBJ2-1; TCRdb selects TRBD2, and the lack of DNA leaves this call unchecked. Germline V gene lookup returns CDR1 DFQATT and CDR2 SNEGSKA (reference sequence). The CDR3 runs 15 residues. The CDR3 loop is CSARDRLAGSNEQFF.

According to its frequency, this clonotype is medium-sized. The J gene is TRBJ1-5, the V gene TRBV29-1. The CDR3 covers 14 residues. Germline V gene sequence: CDR1 SQVTM, CDR2 ANQGSEA. The CDR3: CSVATGLSNQPQHF.

This clonotype registers medium-sized by frequency. The rearrangement joins TRBV12-3 or TRBV12-4 to TRBJ2-7; with no DNA, the TCRdb D assignment of TRBD1 cannot be verified. This CDR3 region has 14 residues. CDR3 in amino acids: CASSPRTGIYEQYF.

Frequency places this clonotype as medium-sized. The V call is TRBV30, the J call TRBJ2-7. The CDR3 sequence is 13 residues long. The germline CDR1 and CDR2 sequences are GTSNPN and SVGIG (reference sequence). CDR3 amino acids: CAWSGTGGYEQYF.

This clonotype is labeled medium-sized based on frequency. The V and J genes are TRBV30 and TRBJ1-5. The CDR3 totals 13 residues. The V gene's germline CDR1 is GTSNPN and CDR2 SVGIG (reference sequence). The CDR3 sequence: CAWGVKGNQPQHF.

The CDR3 here is CSARAGGLETQYF. The J gene is TRBJ2-5, the V gene TRBV20-1; TCRdb reports TRBD1, a call that lacks DNA to check it against. Germline V gene sequence: CDR1 DFQATT, CDR2 SNEGSKA (reference sequence). The CDR3 is 13 amino acids.

This clonotype is labeled medium-sized based on frequency. The chain recombines TRBV27 with TRBJ2-1. This CDR3 contains 14 residues. From germline, CDR1 is MNHEY and CDR2 SMNVEV (reference sequence). This chain's CDR3 is CASQDGSSYNEQFF.

By frequency, this clonotype is medium-sized. The chain uses TRBV27 and TRBJ2-7. The CDR3 contains 13 residues. Germline CDR1 reads MNHEY; CDR2 reads SMNVEV (reference sequence). The CDR3: CASSSNGFTEQYF.

The chain employs TRBV28 and TRBJ1-6; checking the TCRdb D call of TRBD1 is not possible without DNA. The CDR3 has 15 residues. Germline V CDR1 and CDR2: MDHEN, SYDVKM. CDR3 sequence: CASSLSRQGNSPLHF.

The chain recombines TRBV6-1 with TRBJ1-1; TCRdb's D call, TRBD1, is unchecked because there is no DNA. Per germline, CDR1 MNHNS and CDR2 SASEGT. The CDR3 is 15 amino acids. This CDR3 reads CASGTGRIGNTEAFF.

Frequency places this clonotype as medium-sized. The genes are TRBV7-2 and TRBJ2-7; with no DNA, the TCRdb D assignment of TRBD2 cannot be verified. The germline V gene encodes CDR1 SGHTA and CDR2 FQGNSA. This CDR3 contains 15 residues. Here the CDR3 reads CASSSRDLLTDEQYF.

This clonotype is medium-sized by frequency. The chain joins TRBV29-1 to TRBJ1-2; TCRdb returns TRBD1, unconfirmable since there is no DNA. Per the germline V gene, CDR1 is SQVTM and CDR2 is ANQGSEA. There are 13 residues in the CDR3. The CDR3 loop is CSVQDRAFYGYTF.

The chain recombines TRBV6-5 with TRBJ1-3; TCRdb reports TRBD1, a call that lacks DNA to check it against. There are 16 residues in the CDR3. Germline V gene sequence: CDR1 MNHEY, CDR2 SVGAGI. The CDR3: CASSYLGQGRRNTIYF.

The chain employs TRBV6-2 or TRBV6-3 and TRBJ2-1. The CDR3 length is 11 residues. Germline V gene lookup returns CDR1 MNHEY and CDR2 SVGEGT. The CDR3: CASELYNEQFF.

Its frequency marks this clonotype as medium-sized. The chain carries TRBV6-6 and TRBJ1-2. Germline V gene sequence: CDR1 MNHNY, CDR2 SVGAGI (reference sequence). The CDR3 runs to 14 residues. The CDR3 spells CAAEGNLLGHGYTF.

This clonotype is called medium-sized (0.01 to 0.1%) based on its frequency. The J gene is TRBJ2-1, the V gene TRBV27; the TCRdb call, TRBD2, lacks DNA for checking. Germline V lookup: CDR1 MNHEY, CDR2 SMNVEV (reference sequence). This CDR3 is built from 18 residues. The chain's CDR3 is CASTLSLAGGRPFNEQFF.

Frequency places this clonotype as medium-sized. The chain uses TRBV19 and TRBJ1-2. Germline CDR1 is LNHDA and CDR2 is SQIVND (reference sequence). This CDR3 is built from 12 residues. The CDR3 region is CASRELNYGYTF. The full variable domain, rest sourced from reference TRBV19 and TRBJ1-2, is DGGITQSPKYLFRKEGQNVTLSCEQNLNHDAMYWYRQDPGQGLRLIYYSQIVNDFQKGDIAEGYSVSREKKESFPLTVTSAQKNPTAFYLCASRELNYGYTFGSGTRLTVV.

This clonotype shows up as medium-sized by frequency. V usage is TRBV15 and J usage is TRBJ2-7; absent DNA, TCRdb's TRBD1 call cannot be checked. This CDR3 comprises 16 residues. CDR1 is LNHNV and CDR2 is YYDKDF in the germline V gene (reference sequence). Here the CDR3 reads CATSPNPLQGTHEQYF.

According to its frequency, this clonotype is medium-sized (0.01 to 0.1%). The CDR3 region is CASSIPTLQETQYF. The gene calls are TRBV19 and TRBJ2-5. Germline loops: CDR1 LNHDA, CDR2 SQIVND (reference sequence). The CDR3 runs 14 residues.